The 26 T cell receptor beta chains below come from one sample, sequenced in a study of blood T cell repertoires in COVID-19. Using immunoSEQ multiplex PCR, the repertoire was profiled, and TCRdb retains in-frame clones only, with some absent. In the table there are 25,000 to 35,000 clones, around 90% of which are singletons. Sequencing used peripheral blood. The receptor set was obtained from a human donor in a cohort sampled during active COVID-19.

This clone showed up just a few times. The CDR3 region is CASSLSRGLGTEAFF. CDR3 nucleotide sequence: TGTGCCAGCAGTTTATCAAGGGGGCTCGGCACTGAAGCTTTCTTT. This chain joins TRBV27 and TRBJ1-1; 7 bases agree with TRBD1. The germline gives CDR1 MNHEY, CDR2 SMNVEV (reference sequence). The CDR3 is made up of 15 amino acids. With 0 bases clipped from V and 4 bases from J, the junction kept 5 bases outside the gene matches.

CDR3 sequence: CASSDPEGRDQYTDTQYF. For the CDR3, the DNA is TGTGCCAGCAGTGACCCTGAGGGGAGGGACCAATACACAGATACGCAGTATTTT. This rearrangement joins TRBV6-4 to TRBJ2-3; 7 bases are a match to TRBD2. The CDR3 is 18 amino acids. Looked up from germline, CDR1 is MRHNA and CDR2 is SNTAGT. V shed 2 bases and J 2 bases; nucleotides not matched to a gene: 13.

This clone is a singleton in its sample. J is TRBJ2-5 and V is TRBV3-1 (or the pseudogene TRBV3-2), with 10 positions matching TRBD2. V shed 4 bases and J 2 bases; nucleotides not matched to a gene: 10. The CDR3 contains 17 residues. From germline, CDR1 is LGHDT and CDR2 YNNKEL (reference sequence). CDR3 nucleotide sequence: TGTGCCAGCAGCCTCGTTACCCGGACTAGCGGACAAGAGACCCAGTACTTC. This sequence encodes CASSLVTRTSGQETQYF.

This chain links TRBV11-2 with TRBJ2-1; TRBD1 aligns across 9 bases. CDR1 is SGHAT, CDR2 FQNNGV, per germline. J gave up 10 bases and V 5 bases, and 15 bases lay outside the gene matches. The CDR3 totals 16 residues. Written as DNA, the CDR3 is TGTGCCAGCAGCCCATACTACCGGGACAGGGATAAAGAGCAGTTCTTC. This codes for CASSPYYRDRDKEQFF.

The chain links TRBV10-3 to TRBJ2-1; perhaps TRBD1 as D (5 bases). The CDR3 is made up of 15 amino acids. From germline, CDR1 is ENHRY and CDR2 SYGVKD. With 7 bases removed from V and 3 bases from J, the gap between germline ends came to 16 bases. The CDR3 region has the DNA TGTGCCATCAATGGCCTGGGGCGTAGCTACAATGAGCAGTTCTTC. Translating it yields CAINGLGRSYNEQFF.

This clone was recorded only once. The chain has TRBV13 and TRBJ1-1, with a possible D match to TRBD1 (5 bases). Per germline, CDR1 PRHDT and CDR2 FYEKMQ (reference sequence). The CDR3 totals 16 residues. Trimming took 0 bases from V and 0 from J, leaving 11 bases between them. The CDR3 DNA reads TGTGCCAGCAGCTTAGGCCAGGGCAGGCTGAACACTGAAGCTTTCTTT. It translates to CASSLGQGRLNTEAFF.

This rearrangement joins TRBV12-5 to TRBJ2-2; a weak D match, TRBD2 (7 bases). Germline CDR1 LGHNT, CDR2 FRNRAP. The V end lost 5 bases, the J end lost 7 bases, and 14 bases lay between the germline ends. This CDR3 spans 14 amino acids. CDR3: CASGQGGASGELFF. The CDR3, as DNA: TGTGCTAGTGGTCAAGGGGGGGCGAGCGGGGAGCTGTTTTTT.

V is TRBV6-5 and J is TRBJ1-5; perhaps TRBD1 as D (5 bases). Germline V gene sequence: CDR1 MNHEY, CDR2 SVGAGI. V lost 10 bases to trimming and J lost 0 bases, with 10 bases between them. This CDR3 comprises 13 residues. CDR3 residues: CATGGVSNQPQHF. The CDR3 DNA sequence: TGTGCCACGGGGGGGGTTAGCAATCAGCCCCAGCATTTT.

This chain joins TRBV9 and TRBJ1-1, with TRBD1 matching 7 bases. The V gene end was trimmed by 6 bases and the J gene end by 0 bases; junction bases not matched to a gene: 8. The CDR3 has 15 amino acids. The germline CDR1 and CDR2 sequences are SGDLS and YYNGEE. The CDR3 spells CASTPRDSLNTEAFF. CDR3 DNA sequence: TGTGCCAGCACCCCTAGGGACAGCTTGAACACTGAAGCTTTCTTT.

CDR3 loop: CASSSGVGATILNYGYTF. The CDR3 DNA reads TGTGCCAGTAGTTCTGGGGTAGGGGCCACCATACTTAACTATGGCTACACCTTC. The chain couples TRBV19 to TRBJ1-2; weak D call: TRBD1 (5 bases). V was shortened by 5 bases and J by 1 base, with 23 bases between the two germline ends. The CDR3 totals 18 residues. Germline-derived CDR1 and CDR2 are LNHDA and SQIVND (reference sequence).

The CDR3 DNA sequence: TGTGCCAGCAGCGTAGGACAGGGCCCCTATGGCTACACCTTC. Its protein product is CASSVGQGPYGYTF. The chain couples TRBV9 to TRBJ1-2; TRBD1 aligns across 7 bases. J lost 4 bases, V lost 0 bases, and 3 bases had no gene match. The germline V gene encodes CDR1 SGDLS and CDR2 YYNGEE. CDR3 length: 14 residues.

The genes are TRBV25-1 and TRBJ1-6; D unclear. The CDR3 spans 15 residues. Germline CDR1 and CDR2: MGHDK and SYGVNS. V shed 7 bases and J shed 2 bases, with 12 bases lying between them. CDR3 protein: CASTSRGAYNSPLHF. The CDR3 region has the DNA TGTGCCAGCACCTCCAGAGGCGCCTATAATTCACCCCTCCACTTT. The variable domain in full, completed from reference TRBV25-1 and TRBJ1-6, reads EADIYQTPRYLVIGTGKKITLECSQTMGHDKMYWYQQDPGMELHLIHYSYGVNSTEKGDLSSESTVSRIRTEHFPLTLESARPSHTSQYLCASTSRGAYNSPLHFGNGTRLTVT.

The chain recombines TRBV11-2 with TRBJ1-4; 10 positions match TRBD1. The CDR3 has 15 amino acids. Per germline, CDR1 SGHAT and CDR2 FQNNGV. Trimming cost V 5 bases and J 5 bases; bases outside gene matches: 5. The DNA of the CDR3 is TGTGCCAGCAGCCCAGACAGGGGGCGGAATGAAAAACTGTTTTTT. The encoded protein is CASSPDRGRNEKLFF.

The chain is built from TRBV10-3 and TRBJ1-5; D not resolved. The V end was cut by 10 bases, the J end by 3 bases, with 16 bases between. Germline loops: CDR1 ENHRY, CDR2 SYGVKD. This CDR3 comprises 14 residues. The CDR3 bases are TGTGCCACGACCGAAATGCGGAACAATCAGCCCCAGCATTTT. Translated, it gives CATTEMRNNQPQHF.

This chain connects TRBV5-1 to TRBJ1-5; tentative D call: TRBD1 (5 bases). Germline V gene sequence: CDR1 SGHRS, CDR2 YFSETQ. The V end was cut by 1 base, the J end by 7 bases, with 18 bases between. This CDR3 is 16 amino acids long. In DNA form, the CDR3 reads TGCGCCAGCAGCTTGACAGGCTCTACCAAGGAACAGCCCCAGCATTTT. Amino acids: CASSLTGSTKEQPQHF.

V and J are TRBV30 and TRBJ2-2, with 10 bases identical to TRBD1. The V and J ends lost 3 bases and 6 bases, in that order; junction bases with no gene match: 7. The CDR3 runs to 15 residues. Looked up from germline, CDR1 is GTSNPN and CDR2 is SVGIG (reference sequence). The CDR3 DNA follows: TGTGCCTGGAGCACCGGGACAGGGGTCGCCGGGGAGCTGTTTTTT. Amino acid sequence: CAWSTGTGVAGELFF.

V and J are TRBV10-2 and TRBJ1-5, with 7 bases aligning to TRBD1. CDR1 and CDR2 (germline): WSHSY, SAAADI. The CDR3 is 14 residues long. V lost 3 bases to trimming and J lost 5 bases; unmatched junction nucleotides: 4. The CDR3 loop is CASSDRGEDQPQHF. The CDR3, as DNA: TGCGCCAGCAGTGACAGGGGGGAGGATCAGCCCCAGCATTTT.

This chain connects TRBV5-1 to TRBJ1-3; weak D call: TRBD1 (5 bases). Germline V gene sequence: CDR1 SGHRS, CDR2 YFSETQ. The CDR3 is 15 residues long. V was clipped by 4 bases and J by 0 bases, with 11 bases between them. The CDR3 sequence is CASSGDGSSGNTIYF. In DNA form, the CDR3 reads TGCGCCAGCAGCGGGGACGGGAGCTCTGGAAACACCATATATTTT.

The genes are TRBV24-1 and TRBJ2-5, with D unclear. The ends were cut back, 2 bases at V and 2 bases at J, with 14 bases in the middle. Germline V gene sequence: CDR1 KGHDR, CDR2 SFDVKD. The CDR3 runs to 16 residues. CDR3 protein: CATSDYERTLQETQYF. For the CDR3, the DNA is TGTGCCACCAGTGATTACGAGCGAACCCTTCAAGAGACCCAGTACTTC.

The chain has TRBV14 and TRBJ2-7; 8 nucleotides agree with TRBD1. J lost 3 bases, V lost 7 bases, and 5 bases had no gene match. The CDR3 spans 13 residues. Germline CDR1 reads SGHDN; CDR2 reads FVKESK. This CDR3 reads CASILDRGYEQYF. The CDR3 DNA follows: TGTGCCAGCATCCTAGACAGGGGCTACGAGCAGTACTTC.

This rearrangement joins TRBV6-5 to TRBJ2-1, with D possibly matching TRBD1 (5 bases). Germline CDR1 is MNHEY and CDR2 is SVGAGI. Trimming shortened V by 6 bases and J by 8 bases, and 17 bases separated the two germline ends. This CDR3 spans 14 amino acids. The CDR3 region is CASSRVMNGDEQFF. The CDR3 bases are TGTGCCAGCAGCAGGGTGATGAATGGTGATGAGCAGTTCTTC.

V gene TRBV6-5 combines with J gene TRBJ1-2; weak D call: TRBD1 (6 bases). V gave up 2 bases and J gave up 6 bases, with 7 bases separating them. The germline V gene has CDR1 MNHEY and CDR2 SVGAGI. This CDR3 has 12 amino acids. The CDR3 protein is CASSYQGNGYTF. The DNA of the CDR3 is TGTGCCAGCAGTTACCAGGGGAATGGCTACACCTTC.

The table lists this clone with a count of one. The rearrangement joins TRBV6-5 to TRBJ1-5; perhaps TRBD1 as D (5 bases). This CDR3 is built from 14 residues. Germline V lookup: CDR1 MNHEY, CDR2 SVGAGI. The V and J ends lost 6 bases and 1 base respectively, with 10 bases between them. The CDR3 spells CASRPGGSNQPQHF. CDR3 nucleotides: TGTGCCAGCAGGCCCGGGGGGAGCAATCAGCCCCAGCATTTT.

This clone occurred once. The chain combines TRBV6-6 with TRBJ2-7; unclear D gene. Trimming shortened V by 4 bases and J by 6 bases, and 10 bases separated the two germline ends. The CDR3 spans 12 residues. The germline CDR1 and CDR2 sequences are MNHNY and SVGAGI (reference sequence). CDR3 sequence: CASSFRVGEQYF. The DNA for the CDR3 is TGTGCCAGCAGTTTCCGGGTCGGCGAGCAGTACTTC.

The chain combines TRBV6-5 with TRBJ2-4, with 8 bases lining up with TRBD1. Germline CDR1 reads MNHEY; CDR2 reads SVGAGI. The CDR3 has 15 amino acids. Trimming removed 6 bases from V and 9 bases from J; junction bases left unmatched: 13. In nucleotides, the CDR3 is TGTGCCAGCAGCCTTGGGGCGACAGGGGCGGGCATTCAGTACTTC. It translates to CASSLGATGAGIQYF.

The rearrangement uses TRBV27 and TRBJ2-1, with a possible D match to TRBD2 (6 bases). Per germline, CDR1 MNHEY and CDR2 SMNVEV (reference sequence). Trimming took 0 bases from V and 8 from J, leaving 11 bases between them. The CDR3 has 14 residues. The CDR3 region is CASSLSGGRYEQFF. The DNA for the CDR3 is TGTGCCAGCAGTTTATCCGGGGGTCGGTATGAGCAGTTCTTC.